This paragraph reports one TCR beta chain. The antigen it recognizes is unknown. Nothing much larger sits one base from this clone, and base qualities are not available. The V end gives up 2 bases and the J end 4 bases, leaving 7 bases in the junction not matched to a gene. In the germline V gene, CDR1 corresponds to MNHEY and CDR2 to SVGAGI. The cysteine opens and the phenylalanine closes a CDR3 of 15 amino acids. Only the CDR3 portion is preserved as DNA: 45 bases, with reading frame beginning at the first base. The source of the sample is a study of shared clonotypes between healthy human individuals (dated by TCRdb to 2018 to 2020). General notes on the study: A couple of women and a few men aged 18 to 49 years were included in the cohort. For each donor, CD4 naive and CD4 memory were each run on three plates, CD8 naive on two plates, and CD8 memory on one plate. Libraries were prepared and TCR repertoires were sequenced by different laboratories using diverse techniques, in order to increase sequencing depth and limit assay-specific biases. Leukapheresis yielded between about 0.94 and 9.5 billion PBMCs per donor. Blood TCR repertoires of roughly five healthy adults were deeply sequenced to estimate repertoire size and the extent of clonotype sharing between individuals. Study-wide findings and limitations: Compared with non-shared clonotypes, the clonotypes found in all four sorted-subset donors had higher generation probabilities. Sampling was limited to blood, and TCR repertoires in tissue likely differ from TCR repertoires in blood. Because the study included a small number of donors, the genetic and exposure-history diversity represented was limited. Across a few donors, about 4.5% of naive CD4, around 3.3% of naive CD8, 2% to 2.5% of memory CD4, and about 0.44% of memory CD8 clonotypes were shared. Pairwise subsampling indicated that sequencing depth was expected to affect the degree of clonotype sharing among donors. Even with the large sequencing depth, rarefaction of the sorted-subset datasets indicated that sequencing was incomplete. Estimated clonotype richness was generally larger for naive than for memory subsets.

Using the deep immunoSEQ assay, TCR CDR3 regions were amplified from genomic DNA by multiplex PCR. Genomic DNA extracted from each cell subset was distributed evenly over all wells of several immunoSEQ 96-well plates, and each plate served as one replicate. For sorted subsets, approximately 190 ng of genomic DNA, equivalent to 30,000 or so T cell genomes, went into each replicate PCR. Purified libraries were quantified with a Qubit 3.0 fluorometer, sized on a Bioanalyzer 2100, and re-quantified with the KAPA Library Quantification kit. Each immunoSEQ 96-well plate was sequenced on its own single-read 150-cycle Illumina NextSeq 550 flow cell. The original pipeline was this. Because the immunoSEQ output held only junctional sequences and lacked quality scores, the filtering could not match the filtering applied to full-length reads. Sequences were annotated with PyIR, a Python wrapper for IgBLAST v1.9, using IMGT germline references to assign V/J genes and CDR3. Reads were filtered out if the reads had weak V/J assignments (E-value above 1e-6), no CDR3, stop codons, out-of-frame junctions, or ambiguous translated residues. V3J clonotypes were defined as sequences sharing an identical inferred V gene, J gene, and CDR3 amino acid sequence. The percentage overlap between two repertoires was calculated by dividing the number of shared unique clonotypes by the size of the smaller repertoire. RTK rarefaction, the Chao1 estimator, and Recon v2.1 estimates of unobserved clonotypes were used to assess repertoire richness. Generation probabilities were computed with OLGA for all TCRbeta clonotypes obtained by the gDNA method from several donors. Imported from immuneACCESS, the table was reduced by TCRdb to in-frame sequences with V and J called. These copies leave out some clones; in studies compared against another copy, an unresolved V gene accounts for under half, and the cause of the remainder is not known. V and J calls and clone size come straight from that table; D and trimming were deduced from the DNA. This sample is represented by approximately 2,200,000 clones; roughly 91% of them were singletons. About 1.5% of the sample lies in the top ten.

For the CD8 naive samples, CD45RO-negative cells were positively selected for CCR7, yielding a CD45RA+CCR7+ population from which TemRA cells were excluded. The donors were healthy, HIV-negative adults with no recently reported acute infections or vaccinations. Every donor was a Caucasian adult residing in Nashville, Tennessee, USA. Blood was collected by leukapheresis, and PBMCs were isolated by Ficoll-Histopaque density gradient centrifugation and then cryopreserved in liquid nitrogen vapor phase. Purity and quantity of every magnetically sorted T cell population were checked by analytical flow cytometry. Each sorted fraction had its genomic DNA isolated and then quantified by UV absorbance on a Nanodrop 2000c.

This TCR was recovered from a man younger than 35 in good health. Some clones in this sample may be carry-over from other donors' samples. The chain was built from TRBV6-5 and TRBJ2-7; 8 bases in the junction line up with TRBD1. The specimen was naive CD8+ T cells from PBMCs. The cell subset or site label corresponds to: CD45RA+CCR7+. The nucleotides read TGTGCCAGCAGTTACCACAGACAGGGGCAATACGAGCAGTACTTC. This sequence encodes CASSYHRQGQYEQYF.